This T cell receptor (beta chain) was documented in a study of shared clonotypes between healthy human individuals. Evenly divided among several immunoSEQ plates was the genomic DNA of each subset. Profiled with immunoSEQ multiplex PCR; TCRdb holds only in-frame clones, not every one. Here the sample spans approximately 500,000 clones, about four fifths being singletons. V was cut by 0 bases and J by 2 bases, with 8 bases left in between. The CDR3 loop spans 14 amino acids. Germline CDR1 is LNHDA and CDR2 is SQIVND (reference sequence). The sequence came from a woman aged 40 to 50 in good health. Some clones in this sample may be carry-over from other donors' samples. The sequencing input was PBMCs. This chain links TRBV19 with TRBJ2-7; D not certain. The CDR3 sequence is CASSIEVGTYEQYF. The CDR3 DNA follows: TGTGCCAGTAGTATAGAGGTTGGTACCTACGAGCAGTACTTC.